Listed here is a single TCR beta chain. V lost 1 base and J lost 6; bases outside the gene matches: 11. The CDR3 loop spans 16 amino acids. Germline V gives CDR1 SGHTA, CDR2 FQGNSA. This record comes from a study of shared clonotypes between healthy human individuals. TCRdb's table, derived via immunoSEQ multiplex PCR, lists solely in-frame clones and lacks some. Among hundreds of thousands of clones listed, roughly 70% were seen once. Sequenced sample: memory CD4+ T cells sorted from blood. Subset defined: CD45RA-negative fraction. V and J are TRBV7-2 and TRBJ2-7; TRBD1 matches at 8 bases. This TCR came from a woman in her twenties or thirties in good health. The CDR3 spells CASSLGGGTGGLEQYF. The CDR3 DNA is TGTGCCAGCAGCTTAGGAGGAGGGACAGGTGGACTCGAGCAGTACTTC. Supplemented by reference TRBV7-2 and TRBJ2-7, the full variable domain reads GAGVSQSPSNKVTEKGKDVELRCDPISGHTALYWYRQSLGQGLEFLIYFQGNSAPDKSGLPSDRFSAERTGGSVSTLTIQRTQQEDSAVYLCASSLGGGTGGLEQYFGPGTRLTVT.